This T cell receptor beta chain was sequenced during a study of STAT3 mutations in large granular lymphocyte leukemia. General study points: In 6 of 18 patients, new TCR clonotypes emerged after therapy. Every T-cell large granular lymphocyte leukemia patient had at least one immunodominant TCR beta clonotype. Samples missed the first appearance of the clone.

Turning to this clone: The antigen remains undetermined. The conserved phenylalanine or tryptophan is not found at the CDR3 terminus, so this likely reflects a read error. The DNA is omitted, as the CDR3 cannot be located on it reliably, and the CDR3 follows TCRdb's listing.

CDR1 and CDR2 (germline): SGHDT, YYEEEE. The CDR3 sequence runs 12 residues, both termini included. Clones were read by immunoSEQ multiplex PCR, and TCRdb kept only the in-frame ones, dropping some. Its table records thousands of clones. The rearrangement links TRBV5-6 to TRBJ1-1; the table's D call, TRBD1, has no DNA check behind it. The clonotype originates from a human donor with T large granular lymphocyte leukemia. The donor label of this sample is uncertain. Some clones in this sample may be carry-over from other donors' samples. The sample taken for sequencing was PBMCs. The CDR3 loop reads CASSPTEGFNTE.